The T cell receptor beta chain described here comes from a study of CD8 T cells in ankylosing spondylitis. Points from the study as a whole: Made up of about eight highly homologous variants, a TCR beta motif appeared characteristic of ankylosing spondylitis blood.

With respect to this clonotype: The antigen remains undetermined.

TCRdb re-derived calls from the 5' RACE reads in MiXCR, one entry per CDR3 protein. This sample has 700,000 to 1,000,000 distinct CDR3 sequences, with around 11% found just once. Germline V gives CDR1 MNHNS, CDR2 SASEGT. This CDR3 contains 15 residues. Trimming stripped 3 bases from V and 8 bases from J, with 17 bases between. The sequence was obtained from a male donor with ankylosing spondylitis. The sample was blood, either unsorted or a sorted T cell fraction (not recorded which). The chain couples TRBV6-1 to TRBJ2-1; perhaps D is TRBD1 or TRBD2 (5 bases each). The DNA of the CDR3 is TGTGCCAGCAGTGACAACAGGCTCGGGGCCCATGAGCAGTTCTTC. Its translation is CASSDNRLGAHEQFF.